One sample yielded the 3 T cell receptor beta chains listed below, sequenced in a study of T cell changes during pregnancy in multiple sclerosis. Method: immunoSEQ multiplex PCR; TCRdb's copy keeps in-frame clones and lacks some. Counted here are just over 80,000 clones, over 90% occurring once; the ten biggest clones make up around 1.1%. The source material was peripheral blood, sampled in the second trimester of pregnancy. The source is a female donor with multiple sclerosis, enrolled in a pregnancy study.

This clone appeared a few times. This chain links TRBV5-6 with TRBJ1-1; TRBD1 aligns across 10 bases. The CDR3 runs to 17 residues. The J segment lost 3 bases and the V segment lost 4 bases, leaving 12 bases of the junction unmatched. Germline CDR1 reads SGHDT; CDR2 reads YYEEEE. CDR3 protein: CASSLPGQGMGDTEAFF. DNA for the CDR3: TGTGCCAGCAGCCTGCCGGGACAGGGGATGGGGGACACTGAAGCTTTCTTT.

The V call is TRBV27, the J call TRBJ2-7; D may be TRBD1 (5 bases). The CDR3 is 15 residues long. Germline-derived CDR1 and CDR2 are MNHEY and SMNVEV (reference sequence). V lost 6 bases and J 3 bases, leaving 18 bases between the germline ends. DNA for the CDR3: TGTGCCAGCAGCCTCCGGAAACAGGCCCACTACGAGCAGTACTTC. Amino acids: CASSLRKQAHYEQYF.

This sequence joins TRBV29-1 and TRBJ2-7; TRBD2 matches at 9 bases. Germline loops: CDR1 SQVTM, CDR2 ANQGSEA. V was clipped by 3 bases and J by 2 bases; unmatched bases: 2. The CDR3 loop spans 13 amino acids. CDR3 amino acids: CSVDGGGAYEQYF. CDR3 coding DNA: TGCAGCGTTGATGGCGGGGGGGCCTACGAGCAGTACTTC.